The 30 T cell receptor beta chains listed next were all sequenced from one sample in a study of shared clonotypes between healthy human individuals (dated by TCRdb to 2019 to 2021). The receptor library was made with the immunoSEQ multiplex PCR assay. In TCRdb, the immuneACCESS table is reduced to in-frame sequences with V and J assigned. These tables do not hold every clone; where another copy was compared, an unresolved V gene accounts for under half, and the others remain unexplained. The sample has fewer than 2.5 million clones on record, roughly 93% of them singletons. Of the sample, about 0.39% is held by the ten largest clones. The sequencing sample was made of naive CD4+ T cells from PBMCs. The cell subset or site label, read with the paper, signifies: CD45RA+ positively selected. These TCRs come from a man aged 18 to 30 in good health. Some clones in this sample may be carry-over from other donors' samples.

This chain connects TRBV29-1 to TRBJ1-2; D remains ambiguous. The germline V gene encodes CDR1 SQVTM and CDR2 ANQGSEA. Deletions cut 8 bases from V and 6 bases from J, with 19 bases between. This CDR3 is built from 13 residues. The CDR3 loop is CSHTHLGSDGYTF. CDR3 sequence (DNA): TGCAGCCACACCCACCTAGGGTCCGATGGCTACACCTTC.

This clone was seen just once. The V and J genes are TRBV10-3 and TRBJ2-7; the match to TRBD1 covers 8 bases. The CDR3 is 14 amino acids. The junction had 7 bases not matched to a gene; V was cut back by 7 bases and J by 2 bases. From germline, CDR1 is ENHRY and CDR2 SYGVKD. DNA of the CDR3: TGTGCCATCACCGACGGGACAGGTGCCTACGAGCAGTACTTC. It specifies CAITDGTGAYEQYF.

This chain uses TRBV7-9 with TRBJ2-5, with D tentatively TRBD1 (6 bases). The J call may be wrong; the DNA end is better matched by TRBJ2-7. The length of the CDR3 is 17 residues. In germline, CDR1 is SEHNR, CDR2 FQNEAQ (reference sequence). The CDR3 nucleotides read TGTGCCAGCAGCTTAGCACAGGGAAGGTACTTATCCTACGAGCAGTACTTC. Protein product: CASSLAQGRYLSYEQYF.

This chain connects TRBV19 to TRBJ1-5; 8 nucleotides match TRBD1. The germline V gene has CDR1 LNHDA and CDR2 SQIVND (reference sequence). The CDR3 length is 15 residues. V shed 5 bases, J shed 4 bases, and the junction held 7 bases outside the gene matches. As DNA, the CDR3 is TGTGCCAGTAGTCTCACCTGGGACAGGAATCAGCCCCAGCATTTT. It specifies CASSLTWDRNQPQHF.

The chain joins TRBV6-6 to TRBJ1-2; tentative D call: TRBD1 (6 bases). The germline V gene encodes CDR1 MNHNY and CDR2 SVGAGI (reference sequence). This CDR3 is 14 amino acids long. The V end lost 5 bases, the J end lost 4 bases, and 14 bases lay between the germline ends. CDR3 in DNA: TGTGCCAGCAGTGCGGGACACCATCTCTATGGCTACACCTTC. Protein product: CASSAGHHLYGYTF.

As for this clone: Germline and junction disagree at one end, which may indicate a read error. Other nucleotide sequences from this sample produce the same CDR3. V and J are TRBV4-2 and TRBJ2-7; TRBD2 might be the D (5 bases). CDR3 length: 14 amino acids. The germline V gene has CDR1 LGHNA and CDR2 YNFKEQ. The CDR3: CASSQDEGAYEQYF. The CDR3 region has the DNA TGTGCCAGCAGTCAAGATGAGGGTGCCTACGAGCAGTACTTC.

The chain employs TRBV7-6 and TRBJ1-5; 7 bases line up with TRBD1. This CDR3 contains 16 residues. Germline values: CDR1 SGHVS, CDR2 FNYEAQ. V shed 1 base and J 4 bases; nucleotides not matched to a gene: 7. CDR3 in amino acids: CASSLVAGGMNQPQHF. For the CDR3, the DNA is TGTGCCAGCAGCTTAGTTGCAGGGGGGATGAATCAGCCCCAGCATTTT.

V and J are TRBV27 and TRBJ2-5, with a weak D call TRBD1 (5 bases). Per germline, CDR1 MNHEY and CDR2 SMNVEV (reference sequence). The V end was cut by 3 bases, the J end by 5 bases, with 16 bases between. This CDR3 comprises 15 residues. The CDR3 spells CASSLDAGLGETQYF. DNA of the CDR3: TGTGCCAGCAGTTTGGATGCAGGGCTAGGGGAGACCCAGTACTTC.

The count of this clone is one. CDR3 residues: CASSLSRGPSYEQYF. The CDR3, as DNA: TGTGCCAGCAGCTTATCGCGGGGGCCATCCTACGAGCAGTACTTC. The V call is TRBV7-2, the J call TRBJ2-7; possible D gene TRBD2, 7 bases. V lost 2 bases and J 1 base, leaving 12 bases between the germline ends. Germline V gene lookup returns CDR1 SGHTA and CDR2 FQGNSA. This CDR3 is 15 amino acids long.

This chain joins TRBV9 and TRBJ2-1; TRBD2 matches 10 bases. The junction had 9 bases not matched to a gene; V was cut back by 3 bases and J by 9 bases. The CDR3 spans 15 residues. Looked up from germline, CDR1 is SGDLS and CDR2 is YYNGEE. CDR3 loop: CASSARSGRAPEQFF. The CDR3 nucleotides read TGTGCCAGCAGCGCGCGGAGCGGGAGGGCCCCTGAGCAGTTCTTC.

The rearrangement uses TRBV15 and TRBJ2-2, with D perhaps TRBD2 (5 bases). V shed 0 bases and J shed 5 bases, with 10 bases lying between them. CDR3 length: 15 residues. CDR1 and CDR2 from the germline V gene are LNHNV and YYDKDF (reference sequence). CDR3 loop: CATSRESSATGELFF. In DNA form, the CDR3 reads TGTGCCACCAGCAGAGAGAGTAGCGCAACCGGGGAGCTGTTTTTT. Drawing the rest from reference TRBV15 and TRBJ2-2, the complete variable domain is DAMVIQNPRYQVTQFGKPVTLSCSQTLNHNVMYWYQQKSSQAPKLLFHYYDKDFNNEADTPDNFQSRRPNTSFCFLDIRSPGLGDTAMYLCATSRESSATGELFFGEGSRLTVL.

The DNA of the CDR3 is TGTGCCAGCAGTTATACCGATAGGGGTGAAGCTTTCTTT. Translated: CASSYTDRGEAFF. The chain combines TRBV27 with TRBJ1-1, with D perhaps TRBD1 (5 bases). The CDR3 runs 13 residues. Trimming shortened V by 4 bases and J by 7 bases, and 13 bases separated the two germline ends. CDR1 is MNHEY and CDR2 is SMNVEV in the germline V gene (reference sequence).

This clone appeared a few times. The V gene is TRBV7-3, the J gene TRBJ2-1; D remains unclear. Trimming removed 1 base at V and 6 bases at J, with 4 bases between. Looked up from germline, CDR1 is SGHTA and CDR2 is FQGTGA. This CDR3 has 12 residues. CDR3 DNA: TGTGCCAGCAGCTTAAACCTCAATGAGCAGTTCTTC. Translating gives CASSLNLNEQFF.

The count of this clone is one. This chain joins TRBV30 and TRBJ2-4; maybe TRBD2 (5 bases). The CDR3 is made up of 13 amino acids. Deletions cut 1 base from V and 8 bases from J, with 12 bases between. Germline V gene sequence: CDR1 GTSNPN, CDR2 SVGIG (reference sequence). For the CDR3, the DNA is TGTGCCTGGAGTGCGGGGATTGGGGACATTCAGTACTTC. Translation gives CAWSAGIGDIQYF. The variable domain in full, completed from reference TRBV30 and TRBJ2-4, reads SQTIHQWPATLVQPVGSPLSLECTVEGTSNPNLYWYRQAAGRGLQLLFYSVGIGQISSEVPQNLSASRPQDRQFILSSKKLLLSDSGFYLCAWSAGIGDIQYFGAGTRLSVL.

This chain uses TRBV19 with TRBJ2-7; TRBD1 matches 9 bases. The germline V gene has CDR1 LNHDA and CDR2 SQIVND (reference sequence). The V segment lost 3 bases and the J segment 2 bases; nucleotides outside the gene matches: 5. This CDR3 has 15 residues. The CDR3 is CASSMGQGRTYEQYF. DNA of the CDR3: TGTGCCAGTAGTATGGGACAGGGACGGACCTACGAGCAGTACTTC.

The chain recombines TRBV11-2 with TRBJ2-1, with no clear D. Germline V gives CDR1 SGHAT, CDR2 FQNNGV. Trimming shortened V by 5 bases and J by 4 bases, and 15 bases separated the two germline ends. There are 15 residues in the CDR3. DNA for the CDR3: TGTGCCAGCAGCGATGTCTCAGGAAAGTACAATGAGCAGTTCTTC. Translated: CASSDVSGKYNEQFF.

The chain combines TRBV19 with TRBJ2-3; D gene uncertain. Trimming cost V 1 base and J 0 bases, with 11 bases left between them. This CDR3 region has 16 residues. The germline gives CDR1 LNHDA, CDR2 SQIVND (reference sequence). The CDR3 bases are TGTGCCAGTAGTATAGTACGGACGGTTAGCACAGATACGCAGTATTTT. Translating gives CASSIVRTVSTDTQYF.

The chain employs TRBV5-6 and TRBJ2-3; 12 bases map to TRBD1. Germline V gene lookup returns CDR1 SGHDT and CDR2 YYEEEE. The ends lost 4 bases at V and 6 bases at J; junction bases unmatched: 6. This CDR3 has 15 amino acids. The CDR3 DNA sequence: TGTGCCAGCAGCCGGGGACAGGGGGCCAGGGATACGCAGTATTTT. Amino acid sequence: CASSRGQGARDTQYF.

The J gene is TRBJ2-3, the V gene TRBV6-5; tentative D call: TRBD1 (5 bases). The CDR3 covers 16 residues. Deletions cut 0 bases from V and 2 bases from J, with 12 bases between. CDR1 and CDR2 from the germline V gene are MNHEY and SVGAGI. Here the CDR3 reads CASSYSFAGHTDTQYF. The CDR3 DNA reads as TGTGCCAGCAGTTACTCCTTCGCAGGACACACAGATACGCAGTATTTT.

The chain uses TRBV28 and TRBJ2-7; D possibly corresponds to TRBD2 (5 bases). V lost 3 bases to trimming and J lost 1 base, with 10 bases between them. The germline gives CDR1 MDHEN, CDR2 SYDVKM. The CDR3 is 14 amino acids. CDR3 in amino acids: CASSFGEGSYEQYF. CDR3 DNA: TGTGCCAGCAGTTTCGGTGAGGGATCCTACGAGCAGTACTTC.

This chain links TRBV19 with TRBJ1-2; 8 bases match TRBD1. Germline assignment: CDR1 LNHDA and CDR2 SQIVND (reference sequence). The J segment lost 4 bases and the V segment lost 6 bases, leaving 10 bases of the junction unmatched. The CDR3 sequence is 15 residues long. The CDR3 spells CASSNRDRSTYGYTF. CDR3 bases: TGTGCCAGTAGCAACAGGGACAGGTCCACCTATGGCTACACCTTC.

The chain is built from TRBV4-1 and TRBJ2-7; no definite D call. Germline lookup yields CDR1 MGHRA and CDR2 YSYEKL. Trimming removed 2 bases from V and 2 bases from J, with 13 bases in between. The CDR3 runs to 15 residues. For the CDR3, the DNA is TGCGCCAGCAGCCAAAGGTGGCTCAGCACCTACGAGCAGTACTTC. This gives the protein CASSQRWLSTYEQYF.

The rearrangement uses TRBV28 and TRBJ2-2; TRBD1 agrees at 7 bases. Germline lookup yields CDR1 MDHEN and CDR2 SYDVKM. V shed 4 bases, J shed 4 bases, and the junction held 3 bases outside the gene matches. This CDR3 has 14 residues. The CDR3, as DNA: TGTGCCAGCAGTTCGACAGGGTCCACCGGGGAGCTGTTTTTT. The encoded protein is CASSSTGSTGELFF.

The chain employs TRBV19 and TRBJ2-5; 7 bases are shared with TRBD1. The CDR3 runs to 14 residues. V dropped 3 bases and J dropped 2; count of bases not matched to a gene: 3. The germline CDR1 and CDR2 sequences are LNHDA and SQIVND (reference sequence). This CDR3 reads CASSIRQGQETQYF. The CDR3 DNA sequence: TGTGCCAGTAGTATCCGACAGGGACAAGAGACCCAGTACTTC.

The chain employs TRBV19 and TRBJ1-5; 10 bases fit TRBD1. J was trimmed by 6 bases and V by 4 bases; bases with no gene match: 9. Germline CDR1 and CDR2: LNHDA and SQIVND (reference sequence). The CDR3 covers 16 residues. CDR3 residues: CASSTRQGAGGQPQHF. DNA of the CDR3: TGTGCCAGTAGTACCCGACAGGGGGCGGGTGGTCAGCCCCAGCATTTT.

J is TRBJ1-2 and V is TRBV30, with 8 bases fitting TRBD1. In germline, CDR1 is GTSNPN, CDR2 SVGIG (reference sequence). V was pared by 3 bases and J by 8 bases, with 5 bases of the junction left unmatched. The CDR3 contains 12 residues. This CDR3 is CAWSGTGAGYTF. The DNA of the CDR3 is TGTGCCTGGAGCGGGACAGGAGCGGGCTACACCTTC.

J is TRBJ2-1 and V is TRBV18; 10 bases agree with TRBD2. This CDR3 spans 15 amino acids. Germline V gene sequence: CDR1 KGHSH, CDR2 LQKENI. V was clipped by 6 bases and J by 6 bases; unmatched bases: 8. CDR3 in amino acids: CASSDSSGRGNEQFF. DNA for the CDR3: TGTGCCAGCTCCGACTCGAGCGGGAGGGGCAATGAGCAGTTCTTC.

The V gene is TRBV6-5, the J gene TRBJ1-1; D unclear. Germline V gene sequence: CDR1 MNHEY, CDR2 SVGAGI. The CDR3 has 15 residues. Trimming removed 2 bases at V and 5 bases at J, with 15 bases between. The CDR3 loop reads CASSYGVGVLTEAFF. DNA for the CDR3: TGTGCCAGCAGTTACGGAGTCGGGGTCCTAACTGAAGCTTTCTTT.

This rearrangement joins TRBV6-1 to TRBJ1-6; no clear D. V shed 5 bases and J shed 2 bases, with 10 bases lying between them. CDR3 size: 15 residues. Per germline, CDR1 MNHNS and CDR2 SASEGT. CDR3 in amino acids: CASSRMDAYNSPLHF. DNA of the CDR3: TGTGCCAGCAGTAGAATGGATGCCTATAATTCACCCCTCCACTTT.

This clone has only a few counts. The chain couples TRBV20-1 to TRBJ1-1, with D maybe TRBD1 (5 bases). This CDR3 spans 11 amino acids. Germline V gene sequence: CDR1 DFQATT, CDR2 SNEGSKA (reference sequence). This CDR3 reads CRTRVRTEAFF. CDR3 DNA: TGCAGGACCAGGGTGAGGACTGAAGCTTTCTTT.